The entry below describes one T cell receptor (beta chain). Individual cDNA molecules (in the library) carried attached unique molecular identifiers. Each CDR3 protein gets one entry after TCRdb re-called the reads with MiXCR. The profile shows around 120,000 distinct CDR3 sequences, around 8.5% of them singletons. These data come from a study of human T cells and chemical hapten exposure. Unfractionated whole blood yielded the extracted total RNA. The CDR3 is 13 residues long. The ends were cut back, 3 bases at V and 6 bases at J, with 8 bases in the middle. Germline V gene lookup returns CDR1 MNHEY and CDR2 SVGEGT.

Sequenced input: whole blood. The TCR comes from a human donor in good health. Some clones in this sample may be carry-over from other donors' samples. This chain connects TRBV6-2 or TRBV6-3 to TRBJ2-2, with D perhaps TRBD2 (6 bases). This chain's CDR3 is CASSYRGSGELFF. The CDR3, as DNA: TGTGCCAGCAGTTATCGGGGGTCCGGGGAGCTGTTTTTT.